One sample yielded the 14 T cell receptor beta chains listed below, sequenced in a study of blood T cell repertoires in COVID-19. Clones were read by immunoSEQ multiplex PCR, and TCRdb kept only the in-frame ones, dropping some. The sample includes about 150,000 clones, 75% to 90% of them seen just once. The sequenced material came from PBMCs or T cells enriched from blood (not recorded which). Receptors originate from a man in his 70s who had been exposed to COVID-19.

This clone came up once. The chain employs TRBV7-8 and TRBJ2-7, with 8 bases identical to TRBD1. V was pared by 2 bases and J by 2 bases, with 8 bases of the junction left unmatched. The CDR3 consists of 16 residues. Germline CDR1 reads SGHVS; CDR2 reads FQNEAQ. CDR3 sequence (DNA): TGTGCCAGCAGCTTAATGTGGGGGACAGGAACCTACGAGCAGTACTTC. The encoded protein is CASSLMWGTGTYEQYF.

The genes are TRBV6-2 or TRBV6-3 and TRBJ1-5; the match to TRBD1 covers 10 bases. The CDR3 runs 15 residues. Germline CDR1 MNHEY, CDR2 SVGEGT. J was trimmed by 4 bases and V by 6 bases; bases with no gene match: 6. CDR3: CASSPGTGANQPQHF. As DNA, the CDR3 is TGTGCCAGCAGCCCCGGGACAGGGGCTAATCAGCCCCAGCATTTT.

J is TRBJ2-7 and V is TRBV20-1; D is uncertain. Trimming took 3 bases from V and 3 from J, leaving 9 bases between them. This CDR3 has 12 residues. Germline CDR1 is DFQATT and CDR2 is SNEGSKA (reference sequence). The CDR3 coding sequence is TGCAGTGCTAGTGAGAACAACTACGAGCAGTACTTC. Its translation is CSASENNYEQYF.

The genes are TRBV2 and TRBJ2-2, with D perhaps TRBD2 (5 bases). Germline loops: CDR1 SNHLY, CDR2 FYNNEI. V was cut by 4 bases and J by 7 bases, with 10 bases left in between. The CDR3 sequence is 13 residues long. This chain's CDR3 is CASSAGEGGELFF. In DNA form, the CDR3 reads TGTGCCAGCAGTGCCGGGGAAGGCGGGGAGCTGTTTTTT.

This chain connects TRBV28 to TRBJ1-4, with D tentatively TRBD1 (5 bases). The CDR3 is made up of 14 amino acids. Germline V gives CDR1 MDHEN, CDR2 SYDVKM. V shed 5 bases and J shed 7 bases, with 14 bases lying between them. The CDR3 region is CASSRGVGGEKLFF. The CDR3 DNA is TGTGCCAGCAGTAGGGGAGTGGGGGGTGAAAAACTGTTTTTT.

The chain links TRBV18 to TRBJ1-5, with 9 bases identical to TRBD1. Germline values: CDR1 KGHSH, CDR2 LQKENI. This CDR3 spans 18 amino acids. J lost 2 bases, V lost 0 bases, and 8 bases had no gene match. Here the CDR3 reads CASSPPGTGNGGNQPQHF. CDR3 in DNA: TGTGCCAGCTCACCACCAGGGACAGGGAACGGGGGCAATCAGCCCCAGCATTTT.

CDR3 nucleotide sequence: TGTGCCAGCAGCTTAGAGGCTAGCGGGGGCATGAAAAACATTCAGTACTTC. This translates into CASSLEASGGMKNIQYF. The chain recombines TRBV7-8 with TRBJ2-4; 10 bases are shared with TRBD2. Per the germline V gene, CDR1 is SGHVS and CDR2 is FQNEAQ. Unmatched junction bases numbered 7, after V lost 1 base and J lost 4 bases. The CDR3 runs to 17 residues.

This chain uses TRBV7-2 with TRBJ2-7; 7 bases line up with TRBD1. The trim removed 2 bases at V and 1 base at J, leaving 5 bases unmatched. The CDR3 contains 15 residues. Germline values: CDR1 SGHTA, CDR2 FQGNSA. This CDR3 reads CASSLYGDSSYEQYF. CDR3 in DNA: TGTGCCAGCAGCTTATATGGGGACAGTTCCTACGAGCAGTACTTC. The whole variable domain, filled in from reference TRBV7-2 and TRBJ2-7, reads GAGVSQSPSNKVTEKGKDVELRCDPISGHTALYWYRQSLGQGLEFLIYFQGNSAPDKSGLPSDRFSAERTGGSVSTLTIQRTQQEDSAVYLCASSLYGDSSYEQYFGPGTRLTVT.

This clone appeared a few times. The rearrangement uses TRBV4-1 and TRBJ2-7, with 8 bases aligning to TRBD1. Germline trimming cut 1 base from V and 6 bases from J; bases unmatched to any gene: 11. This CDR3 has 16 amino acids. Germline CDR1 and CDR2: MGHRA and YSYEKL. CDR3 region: CASSQGAGTGPSEQYF. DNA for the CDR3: TGCGCCAGCAGCCAAGGGGCCGGGACAGGACCCTCCGAGCAGTACTTC.

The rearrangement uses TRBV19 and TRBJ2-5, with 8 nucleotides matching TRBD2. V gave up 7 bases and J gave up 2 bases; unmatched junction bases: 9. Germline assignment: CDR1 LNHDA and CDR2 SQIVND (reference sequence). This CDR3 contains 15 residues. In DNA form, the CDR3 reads TGTGCCAGTACCCCGGGGGGGGGACGACAAGAGACCCAGTACTTC. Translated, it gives CASTPGGGRQETQYF.

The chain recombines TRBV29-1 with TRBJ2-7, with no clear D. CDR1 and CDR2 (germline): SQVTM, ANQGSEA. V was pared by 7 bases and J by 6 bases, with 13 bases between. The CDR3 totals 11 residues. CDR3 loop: CSALGDLEQYF. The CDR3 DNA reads TGCAGCGCCCTGGGCGACCTCGAGCAGTACTTC.

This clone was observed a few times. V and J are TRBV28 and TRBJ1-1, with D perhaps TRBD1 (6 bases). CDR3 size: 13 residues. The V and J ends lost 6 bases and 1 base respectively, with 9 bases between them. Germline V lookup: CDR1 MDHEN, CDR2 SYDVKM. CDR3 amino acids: CASRSTGNTEAFF. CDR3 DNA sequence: TGTGCCAGCAGGTCGACAGGGAACACTGAAGCTTTCTTT.

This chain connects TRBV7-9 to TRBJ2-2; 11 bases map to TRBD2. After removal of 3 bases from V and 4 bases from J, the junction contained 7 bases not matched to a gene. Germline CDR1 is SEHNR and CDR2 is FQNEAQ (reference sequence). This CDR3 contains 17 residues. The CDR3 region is CASSFTRLAGLTGELFF. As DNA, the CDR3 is TGTGCCAGCAGCTTCACGAGACTAGCGGGACTCACCGGGGAGCTGTTTTTT.

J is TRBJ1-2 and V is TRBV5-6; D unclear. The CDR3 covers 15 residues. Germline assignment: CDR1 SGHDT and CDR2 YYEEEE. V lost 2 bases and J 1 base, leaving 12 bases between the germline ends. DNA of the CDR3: TGTGCCAGCAGCTTATTATACGGGATTAACTATGGCTACACCTTC. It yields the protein CASSLLYGINYGYTF.